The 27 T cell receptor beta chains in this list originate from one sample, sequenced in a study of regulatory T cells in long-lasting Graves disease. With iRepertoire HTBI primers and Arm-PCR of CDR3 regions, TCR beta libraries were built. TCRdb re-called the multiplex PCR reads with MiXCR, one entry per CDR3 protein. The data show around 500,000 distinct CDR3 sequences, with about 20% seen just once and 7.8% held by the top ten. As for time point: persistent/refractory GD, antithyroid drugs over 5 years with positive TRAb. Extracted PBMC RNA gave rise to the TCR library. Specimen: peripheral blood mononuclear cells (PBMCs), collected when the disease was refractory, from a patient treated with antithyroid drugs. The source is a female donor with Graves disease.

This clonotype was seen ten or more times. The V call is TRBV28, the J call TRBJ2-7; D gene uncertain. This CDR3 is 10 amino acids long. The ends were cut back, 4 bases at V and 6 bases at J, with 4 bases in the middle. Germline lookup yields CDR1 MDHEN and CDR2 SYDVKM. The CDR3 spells CASSYREQYF. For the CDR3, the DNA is TGTGCCAGCAGTTACCGCGAGCAGTACTTC. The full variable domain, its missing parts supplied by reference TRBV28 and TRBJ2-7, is DVKVTQSSRYLVKRTGEKVFLECVQDMDHENMFWYRQDPGLGLRLIYFSYDVKMKEKGDIPEGYSVSREKKERFSLILESASTNQTSMYLCASSYREQYFGPGTRLTVT.

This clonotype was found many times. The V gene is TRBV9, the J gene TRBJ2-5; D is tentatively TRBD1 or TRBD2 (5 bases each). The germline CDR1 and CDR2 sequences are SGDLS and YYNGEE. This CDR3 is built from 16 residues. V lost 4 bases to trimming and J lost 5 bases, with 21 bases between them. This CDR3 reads CASSPEGGPRGETQYF. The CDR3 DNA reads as TGTGCCAGCAGCCCAGAAGGAGGTCCTAGGGGCGAGACCCAGTACTTC.

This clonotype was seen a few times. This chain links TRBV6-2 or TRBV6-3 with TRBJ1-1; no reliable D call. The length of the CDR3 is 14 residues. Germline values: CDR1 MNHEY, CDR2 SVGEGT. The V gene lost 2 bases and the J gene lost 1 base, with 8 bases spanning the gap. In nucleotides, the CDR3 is TGTGCCAGCAGTTACGCTCGATCGAACACTGAAGCTTTCTTT. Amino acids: CASSYARSNTEAFF.

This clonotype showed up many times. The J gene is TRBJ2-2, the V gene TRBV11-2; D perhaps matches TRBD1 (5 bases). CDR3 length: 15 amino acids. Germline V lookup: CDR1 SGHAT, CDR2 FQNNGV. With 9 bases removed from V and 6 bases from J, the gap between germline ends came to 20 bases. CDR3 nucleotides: TGTGCCAGTAGACTTGTAAGACAGTCCCCCGGGGAGCTGTTTTTT. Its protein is CASRLVRQSPGELFF.

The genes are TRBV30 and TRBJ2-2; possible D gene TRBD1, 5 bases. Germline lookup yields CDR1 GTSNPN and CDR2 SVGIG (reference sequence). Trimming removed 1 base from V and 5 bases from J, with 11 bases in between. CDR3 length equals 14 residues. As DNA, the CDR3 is TGTGCCTGGAGTGAATTACAGGCAACCGGGGAGCTGTTTTTT. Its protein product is CAWSELQATGELFF.

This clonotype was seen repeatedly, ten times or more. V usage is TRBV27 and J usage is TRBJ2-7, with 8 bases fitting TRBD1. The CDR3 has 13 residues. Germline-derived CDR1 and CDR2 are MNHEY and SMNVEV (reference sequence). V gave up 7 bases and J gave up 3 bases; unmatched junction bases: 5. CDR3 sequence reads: CASKIQGDYEQYF. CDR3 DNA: TGTGCCAGCAAGATACAGGGGGACTACGAGCAGTACTTC.

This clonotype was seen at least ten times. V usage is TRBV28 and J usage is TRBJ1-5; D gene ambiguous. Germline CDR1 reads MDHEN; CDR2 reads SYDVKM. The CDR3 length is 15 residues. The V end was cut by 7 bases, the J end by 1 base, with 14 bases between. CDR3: CASTPTVGSNQPQHF. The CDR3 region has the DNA TGTGCCAGCACTCCTACGGTCGGGAGCAATCAGCCCCAGCATTTT. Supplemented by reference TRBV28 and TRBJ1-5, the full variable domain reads DVKVTQSSRYLVKRTGEKVFLECVQDMDHENMFWYRQDPGLGLRLIYFSYDVKMKEKGDIPEGYSVSREKKERFSLILESASTNQTSMYLCASTPTVGSNQPQHFGDGTRLSIL.

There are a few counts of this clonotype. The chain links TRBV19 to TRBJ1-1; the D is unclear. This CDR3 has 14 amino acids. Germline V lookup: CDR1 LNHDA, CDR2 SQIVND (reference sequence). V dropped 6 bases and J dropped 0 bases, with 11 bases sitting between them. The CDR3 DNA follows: TGTGCCAGTAGCCTCCAGTCTATGAACACTGAAGCTTTCTTT. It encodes CASSLQSMNTEAFF.

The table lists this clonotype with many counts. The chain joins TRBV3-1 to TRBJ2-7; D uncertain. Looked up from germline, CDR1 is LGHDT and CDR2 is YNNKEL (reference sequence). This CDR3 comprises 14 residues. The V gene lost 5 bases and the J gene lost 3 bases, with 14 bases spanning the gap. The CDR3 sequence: CASSLRKSNYEQYF. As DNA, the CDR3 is TGTGCCAGCAGCTTAAGAAAAAGCAACTACGAGCAGTACTTC.

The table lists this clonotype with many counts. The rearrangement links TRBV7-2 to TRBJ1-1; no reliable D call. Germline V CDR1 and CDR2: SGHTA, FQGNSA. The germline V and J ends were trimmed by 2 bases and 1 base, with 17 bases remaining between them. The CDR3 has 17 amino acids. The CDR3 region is CASSLRLVAVRNTEAFF. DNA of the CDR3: TGTGCCAGCAGCTTAAGGTTGGTGGCAGTCCGGAACACTGAAGCTTTCTTT.

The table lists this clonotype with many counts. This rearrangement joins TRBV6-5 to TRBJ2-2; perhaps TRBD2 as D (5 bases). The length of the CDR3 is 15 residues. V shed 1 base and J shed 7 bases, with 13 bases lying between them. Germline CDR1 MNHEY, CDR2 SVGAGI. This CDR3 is CASSYWVNGNGELFF. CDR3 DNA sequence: TGTGCCAGCAGTTACTGGGTCAACGGGAACGGGGAGCTGTTTTTT.

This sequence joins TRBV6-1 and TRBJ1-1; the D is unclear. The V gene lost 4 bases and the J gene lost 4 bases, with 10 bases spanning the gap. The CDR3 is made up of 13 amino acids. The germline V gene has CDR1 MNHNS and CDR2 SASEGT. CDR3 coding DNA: TGTGCCAGCAGTGTGGGTAGGAGCACTGAAGCTTTCTTT. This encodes CASSVGRSTEAFF.

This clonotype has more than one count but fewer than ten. The CDR3 coding sequence is TGTGCCAGTAGTATAAGGGGCAGGTCGAACACCGGGGAGCTGTTTTTT. This encodes CASSIRGRSNTGELFF. V is TRBV19 and J is TRBJ2-2, with D perhaps matching TRBD1 (5 bases). The CDR3 loop spans 16 amino acids. Per the germline V gene, CDR1 is LNHDA and CDR2 is SQIVND (reference sequence). The V end was cut by 2 bases, the J end by 0 bases, with 10 bases between.

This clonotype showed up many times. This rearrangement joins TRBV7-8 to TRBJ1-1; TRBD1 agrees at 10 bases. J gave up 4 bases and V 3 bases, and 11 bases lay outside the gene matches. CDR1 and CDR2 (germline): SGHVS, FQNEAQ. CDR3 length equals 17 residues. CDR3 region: CASSFRQGAVWGTEAFF. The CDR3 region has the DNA TGTGCCAGCAGCTTTCGACAGGGGGCTGTTTGGGGCACTGAAGCTTTCTTT. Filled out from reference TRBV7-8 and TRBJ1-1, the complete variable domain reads GAGVSQSPRYKVAKRGQDVALRCDPISGHVSLFWYQQALGQGPEFLTYFQNEAQLDKSGLPSDRFFAERPEGSVSTLKIQRTQQEDSAVYLCASSFRQGAVWGTEAFFGQGTRLTVV.

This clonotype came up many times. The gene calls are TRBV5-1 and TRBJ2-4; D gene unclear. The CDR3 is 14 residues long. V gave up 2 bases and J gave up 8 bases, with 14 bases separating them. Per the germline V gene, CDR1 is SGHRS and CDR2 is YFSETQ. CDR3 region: CASSFSVSTDIQYF. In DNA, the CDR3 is TGCGCCAGCAGCTTTTCAGTTTCAACAGACATTCAGTACTTC.

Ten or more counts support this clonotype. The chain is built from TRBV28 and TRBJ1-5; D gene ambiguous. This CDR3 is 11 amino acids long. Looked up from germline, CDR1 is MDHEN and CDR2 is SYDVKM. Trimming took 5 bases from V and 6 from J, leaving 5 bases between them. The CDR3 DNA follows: TGTGCCAGCAGTGCAGGTCAGCCCCAGCATTTT. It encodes CASSAGQPQHF.

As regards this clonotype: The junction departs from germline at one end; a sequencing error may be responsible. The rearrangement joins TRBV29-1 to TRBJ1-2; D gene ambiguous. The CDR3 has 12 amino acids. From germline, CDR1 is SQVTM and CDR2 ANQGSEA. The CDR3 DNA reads TGCAGCGTAGAAGGCAGTAACTATGGCTACACCTTC. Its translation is CSVEGSNYGYTF.

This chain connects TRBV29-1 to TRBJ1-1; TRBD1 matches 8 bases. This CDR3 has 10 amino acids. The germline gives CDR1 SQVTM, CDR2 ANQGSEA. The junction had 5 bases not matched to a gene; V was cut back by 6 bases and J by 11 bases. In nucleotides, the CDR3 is TGCAGCGTAGCAAACAGGGGGGCTTTCTTT. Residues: CSVANRGAFF.

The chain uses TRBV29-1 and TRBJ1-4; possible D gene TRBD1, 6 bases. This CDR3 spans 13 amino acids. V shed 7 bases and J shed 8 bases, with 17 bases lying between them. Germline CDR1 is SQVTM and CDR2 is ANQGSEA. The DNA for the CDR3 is TGCAGCGGGATCACGGGGGCGGCGGAAAAACTGTTTTTT. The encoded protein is CSGITGAAEKLFF.

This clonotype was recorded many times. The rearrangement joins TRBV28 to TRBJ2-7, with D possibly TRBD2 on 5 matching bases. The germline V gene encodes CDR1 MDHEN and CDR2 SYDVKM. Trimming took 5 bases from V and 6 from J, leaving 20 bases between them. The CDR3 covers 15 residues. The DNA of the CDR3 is TGTGCCAGCAGTACCATATTTTTCGGGGTGAGCGAGCAGTACTTC. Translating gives CASSTIFFGVSEQYF. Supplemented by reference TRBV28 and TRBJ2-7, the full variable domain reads DVKVTQSSRYLVKRTGEKVFLECVQDMDHENMFWYRQDPGLGLRLIYFSYDVKMKEKGDIPEGYSVSREKKERFSLILESASTNQTSMYLCASSTIFFGVSEQYFGPGTRLTVT.

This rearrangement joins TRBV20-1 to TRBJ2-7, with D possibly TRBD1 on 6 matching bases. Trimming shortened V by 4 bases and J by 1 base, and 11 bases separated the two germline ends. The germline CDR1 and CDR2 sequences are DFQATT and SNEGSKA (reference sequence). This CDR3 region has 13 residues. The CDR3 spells CSAKGGQSYEQYF. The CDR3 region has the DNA TGCAGTGCTAAAGGGGGACAATCCTACGAGCAGTACTTC.

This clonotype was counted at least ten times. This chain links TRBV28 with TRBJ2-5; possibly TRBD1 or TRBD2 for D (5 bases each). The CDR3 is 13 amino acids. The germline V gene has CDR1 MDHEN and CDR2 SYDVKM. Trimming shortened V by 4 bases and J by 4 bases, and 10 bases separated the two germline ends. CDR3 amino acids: CASSSGDRETQYF. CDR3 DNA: TGTGCCAGCAGTTCCGGGGACCGAGAGACCCAGTACTTC.

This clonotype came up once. CDR3 sequence reads: CSAPAREGRSWELFF. CDR3 nucleotides: TGCAGTGCTCCGGCCCGGGAGGGCCGTTCGTGGGAGCTGTTTTTT. J is TRBJ2-2 and V is TRBV20-1; 8 nucleotides align to TRBD2. The V gene's germline CDR1 is DFQATT and CDR2 SNEGSKA (reference sequence). The ends lost 5 bases at V and 9 bases at J; junction bases unmatched: 14. The CDR3 covers 15 residues.

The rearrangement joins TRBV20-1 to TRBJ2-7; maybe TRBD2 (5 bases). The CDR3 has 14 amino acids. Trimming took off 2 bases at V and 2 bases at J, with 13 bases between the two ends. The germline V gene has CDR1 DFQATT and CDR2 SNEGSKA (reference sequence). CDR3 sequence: CSARHPGSAYEQYF. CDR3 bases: TGCAGTGCTAGACACCCGGGATCCGCCTACGAGCAGTACTTC.

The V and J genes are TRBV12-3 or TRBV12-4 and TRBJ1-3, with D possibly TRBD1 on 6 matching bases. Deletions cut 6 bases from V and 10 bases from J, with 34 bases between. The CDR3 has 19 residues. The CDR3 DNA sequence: TGTGCCAGCAGCCGGGGACGGTCGTTCAAGGGGGTGGGGGCGTGGACCATATATTTT. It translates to CASSRGRSFKGVGAWTIYF.

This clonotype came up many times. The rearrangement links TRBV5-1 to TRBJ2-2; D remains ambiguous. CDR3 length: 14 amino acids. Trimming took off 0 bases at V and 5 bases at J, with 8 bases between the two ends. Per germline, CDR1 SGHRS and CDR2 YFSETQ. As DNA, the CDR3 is TGCGCCAGCAGCTTGGCCTGGCGAACCGGGGAGCTGTTTTTT. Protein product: CASSLAWRTGELFF.

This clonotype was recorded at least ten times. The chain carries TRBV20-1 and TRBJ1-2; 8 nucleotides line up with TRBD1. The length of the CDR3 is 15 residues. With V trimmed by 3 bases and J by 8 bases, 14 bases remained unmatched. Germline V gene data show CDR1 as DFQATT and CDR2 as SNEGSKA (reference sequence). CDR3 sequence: CSASIRQGPPRGYTF. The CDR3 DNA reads TGCAGTGCTAGTATCAGACAGGGGCCCCCAAGGGGCTACACCTTC.